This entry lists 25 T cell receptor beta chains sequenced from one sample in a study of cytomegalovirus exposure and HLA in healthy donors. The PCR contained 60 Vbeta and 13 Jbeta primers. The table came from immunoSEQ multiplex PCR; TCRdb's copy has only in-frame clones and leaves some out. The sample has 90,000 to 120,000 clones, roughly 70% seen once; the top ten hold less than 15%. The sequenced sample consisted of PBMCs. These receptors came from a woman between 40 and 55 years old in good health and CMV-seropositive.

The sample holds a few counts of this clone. CDR3 sequence (DNA): TGTGCCAGCACCGACCGTCTGGGGGGGGCTAACTATGGCTACACCTTC. This sequence encodes CASTDRLGGANYGYTF. The chain carries TRBV6-6 and TRBJ1-2, with D possibly matching TRBD1 (5 bases). Germline V gene lookup returns CDR1 MNHNY and CDR2 SVGAGI (reference sequence). The CDR3 length is 16 residues. The V gene lost 7 bases and the J gene lost 0 bases, with 18 bases spanning the gap.

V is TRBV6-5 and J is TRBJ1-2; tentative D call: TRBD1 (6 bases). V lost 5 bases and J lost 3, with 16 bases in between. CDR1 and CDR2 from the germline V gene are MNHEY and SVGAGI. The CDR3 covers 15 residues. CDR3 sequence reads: CASSKGGTDYYGYTF. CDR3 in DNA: TGTGCCAGCAGTAAGGGGGGGACCGACTACTATGGCTACACCTTC.

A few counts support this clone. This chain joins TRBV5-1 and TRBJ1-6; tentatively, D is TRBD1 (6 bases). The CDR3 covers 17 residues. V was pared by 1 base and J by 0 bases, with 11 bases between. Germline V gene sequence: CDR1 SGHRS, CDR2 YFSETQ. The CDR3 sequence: CASSLNTGYSYNSPLHF. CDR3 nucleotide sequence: TGCGCCAGCAGCTTGAATACAGGGTACTCCTATAATTCACCCCTCCACTTT.

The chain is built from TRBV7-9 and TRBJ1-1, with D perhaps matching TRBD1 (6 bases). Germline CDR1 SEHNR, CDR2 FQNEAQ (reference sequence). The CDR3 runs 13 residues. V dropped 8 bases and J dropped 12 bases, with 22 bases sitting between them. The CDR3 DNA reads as TGTGCCAGCGCCTCCAGGGGTGAGTCTAGAACTTTCTTT. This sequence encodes CASASRGESRTFF. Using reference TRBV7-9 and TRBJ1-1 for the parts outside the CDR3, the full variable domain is DTGVSQNPRHKITKRGQNVTFRCDPISEHNRLYWYRQTLGQGPEFLTYFQNEAQLEKSRLLSDRFSAERPKGSFSTLEIQRTEQGDSAMYLCASASRGESRTFFGQGTRLTVV.

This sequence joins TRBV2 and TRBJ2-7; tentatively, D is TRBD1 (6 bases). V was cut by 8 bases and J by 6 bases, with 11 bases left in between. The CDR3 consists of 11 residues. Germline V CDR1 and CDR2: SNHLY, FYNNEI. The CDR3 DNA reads TGTGCCAGCGGGGGCCAGTTCGAGCAGTACTTC. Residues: CASGGQFEQYF.

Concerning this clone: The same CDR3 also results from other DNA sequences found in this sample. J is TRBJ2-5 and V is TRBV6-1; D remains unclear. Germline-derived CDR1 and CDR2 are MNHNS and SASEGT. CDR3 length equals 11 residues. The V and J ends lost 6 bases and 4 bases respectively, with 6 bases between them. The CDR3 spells CASRTGETQYF. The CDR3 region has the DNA TGTGCCAGCAGGACGGGAGAGACCCAGTACTTC.

This CDR3 is CASSLGLAGGIDTQYF. The CDR3 nucleotides read TGTGCCAGCAGCTTGGGACTAGCGGGGGGGATAGATACGCAGTATTTT. The J gene is TRBJ2-3, the V gene TRBV5-4; 14 bases align to TRBD2. Trimming at V came to 0 bases and at J to 5 bases, leaving 2 bases not matched to a gene. This CDR3 has 16 amino acids. CDR1 SGHNT and CDR2 YYREEE come from the germline V gene (reference sequence).

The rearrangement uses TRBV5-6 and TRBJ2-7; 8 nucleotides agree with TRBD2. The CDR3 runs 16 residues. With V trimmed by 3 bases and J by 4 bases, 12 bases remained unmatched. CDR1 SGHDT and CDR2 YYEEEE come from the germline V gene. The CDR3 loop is CASSSTLQRGPYEQYF. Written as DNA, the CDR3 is TGTGCCAGCAGCTCCACCCTCCAGCGGGGGCCATACGAGCAGTACTTC.

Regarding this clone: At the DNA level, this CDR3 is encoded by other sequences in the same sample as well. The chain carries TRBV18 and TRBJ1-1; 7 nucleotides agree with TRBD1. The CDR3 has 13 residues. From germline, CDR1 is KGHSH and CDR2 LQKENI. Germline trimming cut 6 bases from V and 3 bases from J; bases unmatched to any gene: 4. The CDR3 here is CASSPTGDTEAFF. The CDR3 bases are TGTGCCAGCTCCCCTACAGGGGACACTGAAGCTTTCTTT. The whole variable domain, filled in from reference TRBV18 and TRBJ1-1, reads NAGVMQNPRHLVRRRGQEARLRCSPMKGHSHVYWYRQLPEEGLKFMVYLQKENIIDESGMPKERFSAEFPKEGPSILRIQQVVRGDSAAYFCASSPTGDTEAFFGQGTRLTVV.

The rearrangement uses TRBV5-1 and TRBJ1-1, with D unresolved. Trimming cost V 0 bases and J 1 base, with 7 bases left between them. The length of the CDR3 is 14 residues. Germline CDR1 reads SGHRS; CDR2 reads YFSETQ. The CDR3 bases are TGCGCCAGCAGCTTGGACCAGGAGAACACTGAAGCTTTCTTT. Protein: CASSLDQENTEAFF.

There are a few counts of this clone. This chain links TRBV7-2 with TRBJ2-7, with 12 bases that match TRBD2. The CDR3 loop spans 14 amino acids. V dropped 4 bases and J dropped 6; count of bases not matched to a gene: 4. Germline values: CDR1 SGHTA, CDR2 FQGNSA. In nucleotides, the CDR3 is TGTGCCAGCAGCTCCAGACTAGCGGGGGCCGAGCAGTACTTC. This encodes CASSSRLAGAEQYF. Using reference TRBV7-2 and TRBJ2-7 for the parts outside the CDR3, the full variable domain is GAGVSQSPSNKVTEKGKDVELRCDPISGHTALYWYRQSLGQGLEFLIYFQGNSAPDKSGLPSDRFSAERTGGSVSTLTIQRTQQEDSAVYLCASSSRLAGAEQYFGPGTRLTVT.

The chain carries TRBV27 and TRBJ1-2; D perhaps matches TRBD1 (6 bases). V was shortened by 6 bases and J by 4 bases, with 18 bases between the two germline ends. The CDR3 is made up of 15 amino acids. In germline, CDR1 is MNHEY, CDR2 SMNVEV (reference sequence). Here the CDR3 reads CASRLRMDSSYGYTF. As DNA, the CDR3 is TGTGCCAGCAGGCTTAGAATGGACAGCTCCTATGGCTACACCTTC.

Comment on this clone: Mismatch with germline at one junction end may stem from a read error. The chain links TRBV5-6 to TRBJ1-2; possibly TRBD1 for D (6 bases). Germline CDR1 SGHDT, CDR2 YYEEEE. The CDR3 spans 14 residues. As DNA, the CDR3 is TGTGCCAGCAGCGGGGGTCTGGGGGCATCTGGCTTCACCTTC. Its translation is CASSGGLGASGFTF.

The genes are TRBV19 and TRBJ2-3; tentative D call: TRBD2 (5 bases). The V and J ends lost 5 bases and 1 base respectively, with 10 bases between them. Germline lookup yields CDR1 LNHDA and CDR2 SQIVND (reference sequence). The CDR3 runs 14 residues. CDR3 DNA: TGTGCCAGTAGTTTGAGGGTGGGCACAGATACGCAGTATTTT. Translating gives CASSLRVGTDTQYF.

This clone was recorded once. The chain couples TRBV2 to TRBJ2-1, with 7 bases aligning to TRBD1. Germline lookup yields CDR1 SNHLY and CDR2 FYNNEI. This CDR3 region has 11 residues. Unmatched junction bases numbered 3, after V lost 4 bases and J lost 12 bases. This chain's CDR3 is CASSVRQGQFF. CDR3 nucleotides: TGTGCCAGCAGTGTCAGACAGGGGCAGTTCTTC.

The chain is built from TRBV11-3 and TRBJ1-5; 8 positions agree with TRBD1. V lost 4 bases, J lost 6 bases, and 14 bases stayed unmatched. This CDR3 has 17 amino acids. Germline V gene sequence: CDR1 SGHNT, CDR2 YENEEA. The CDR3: CASSSSQAGGLVQPQHF. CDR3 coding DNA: TGTGCCAGCAGCTCAAGCCAAGCAGGGGGCTTGGTTCAGCCCCAGCATTTT.

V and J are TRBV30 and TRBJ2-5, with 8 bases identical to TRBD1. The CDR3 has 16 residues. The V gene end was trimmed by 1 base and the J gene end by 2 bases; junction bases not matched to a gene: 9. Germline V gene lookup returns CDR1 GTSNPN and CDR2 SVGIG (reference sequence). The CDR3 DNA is TGTGCCTGGAGTGCTTATCCAGGGGGCTCTCAAGAGACCCAGTACTTC. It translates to CAWSAYPGGSQETQYF. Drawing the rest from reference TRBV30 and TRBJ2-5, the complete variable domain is SQTIHQWPATLVQPVGSPLSLECTVEGTSNPNLYWYRQAAGRGLQLLFYSVGIGQISSEVPQNLSASRPQDRQFILSSKKLLLSDSGFYLCAWSAYPGGSQETQYFGPGTRLLVL.

CDR3 in DNA: TGTGCCAGCAGCCAGCCCGGGACACTTGAAGCTTTCTTT. Translating it yields CASSQPGTLEAFF. The chain combines TRBV4-2 with TRBJ1-1, with D tentatively TRBD1 (6 bases). This CDR3 has 13 amino acids. V was cut by 3 bases and J by 7 bases, with 12 bases left in between. Germline lookup yields CDR1 LGHNA and CDR2 YNFKEQ.

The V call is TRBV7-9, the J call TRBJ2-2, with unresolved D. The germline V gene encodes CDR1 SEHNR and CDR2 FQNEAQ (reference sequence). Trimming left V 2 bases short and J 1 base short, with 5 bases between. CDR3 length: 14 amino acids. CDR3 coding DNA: TGTGCCAGCAGCTTATTTCAGAACACCGGGGAGCTGTTTTTT. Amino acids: CASSLFQNTGELFF.

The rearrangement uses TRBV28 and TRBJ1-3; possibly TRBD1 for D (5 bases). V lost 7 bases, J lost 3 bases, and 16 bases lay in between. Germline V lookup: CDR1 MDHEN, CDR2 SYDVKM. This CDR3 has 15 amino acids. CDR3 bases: TGTGCCAGCAAGGAGCCCGGGGGGGTTGGAAACACCATATATTTT. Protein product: CASKEPGGVGNTIYF.

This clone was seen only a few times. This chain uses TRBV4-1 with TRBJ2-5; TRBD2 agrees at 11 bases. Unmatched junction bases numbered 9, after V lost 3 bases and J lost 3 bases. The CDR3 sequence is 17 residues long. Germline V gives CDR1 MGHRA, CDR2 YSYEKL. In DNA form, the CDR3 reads TGCGCCAGCAGCCAGGACGCGATTAGCGGGGGGGAAGAGACCCAGTACTTC. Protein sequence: CASSQDAISGGEETQYF.

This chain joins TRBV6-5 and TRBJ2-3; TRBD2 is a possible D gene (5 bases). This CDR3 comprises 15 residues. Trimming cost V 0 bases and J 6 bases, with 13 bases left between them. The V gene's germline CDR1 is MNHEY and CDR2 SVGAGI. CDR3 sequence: CASSYSGLEKDTQYF. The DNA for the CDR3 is TGTGCCAGCAGTTACTCCGGACTGGAGAAGGATACGCAGTATTTT.

The CDR3 nucleotides are TGTGCCAGCAGACAAACCGGGACAGGGAAAGAGACCCAGTACTTC. Residues: CASRQTGTGKETQYF. V is TRBV6-5 and J is TRBJ2-5; 9 positions agree with TRBD1. There are 15 residues in the CDR3. Trimming took 6 bases from V and 3 from J; bases not matched to a gene: 8. Germline CDR1 MNHEY, CDR2 SVGAGI.

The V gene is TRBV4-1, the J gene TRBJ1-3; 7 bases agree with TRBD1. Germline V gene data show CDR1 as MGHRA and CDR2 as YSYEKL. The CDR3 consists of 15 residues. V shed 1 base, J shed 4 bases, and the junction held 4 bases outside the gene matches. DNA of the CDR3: TGCGCCAGCAGCCAAGGAGGGGGCCGGGGAAACACCATATATTTT. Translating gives CASSQGGGRGNTIYF.

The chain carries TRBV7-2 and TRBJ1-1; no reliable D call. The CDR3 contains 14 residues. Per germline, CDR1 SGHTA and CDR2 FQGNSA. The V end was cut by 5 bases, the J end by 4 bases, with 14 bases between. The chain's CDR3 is CASSPPQIPTEAFF. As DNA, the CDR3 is TGTGCCAGCAGCCCCCCGCAGATTCCCACTGAAGCTTTCTTT.